The clone carrying this T cell receptor (beta chain) has a count of ten or more. Its antigen is currently unknown. CDR1 MGHRA and CDR2 YSYEKL come from the germline V gene. V lost 1 base and J 5 bases, leaving 8 bases between the germline ends. The CDR3 has 13 residues. This sample is drawn from a study of naive and memory T cell subsets. Blood and skin TCR RNA was reverse transcribed with alpha and beta constant primers. Amplification of ligated cDNA took four PCR rounds with SP2 and nested alpha and beta constant primers. TCRdb reanalysed the 5' RACE reads using MiXCR and keeps one entry per CDR3 protein. The sample holds 20,000 to 25,000 distinct CDR3 sequences, 3.5% to 5% seen once. Whole-blood samples were less than 3 ml of peripheral blood from healthy adult volunteers. TCR cDNA received a 3' ligated oligonucleotide that carried a UMI. Reverse transcription used DNase-treated unsorted total RNA, aiming for roughly 1 to 1,100 ng.

Findings and caveats of the study: Potentially, T cell activation and differentiation skew this RNA-based measurement.

This rearrangement joins TRBV4-1 to TRBJ2-5; D is uncertain. This sequence originates from a male donor in good health. DNA for the CDR3: TGCGCCAGCAGCCAAGCTGTTCAGGAGACCCAGTACTTC. Translated: CASSQAVQETQYF.